Listed here are 2 T cell receptor beta chains from one sample, sequenced in a study of shared clonotypes between healthy human individuals. Clones were read by immunoSEQ multiplex PCR, and TCRdb kept only the in-frame ones, dropping some. There are a few hundred thousand clones in the sample; roughly 84% occur only once, and about 17% lies in the top ten. The source material was memory CD8+ T cells sorted from blood. Subset reported: CD45RO+ cells pooled with CCR7-negative TemRA cells. The receptors were gathered from a man aged 18 to 29 in good health.

This sequence joins TRBV5-1 and TRBJ2-7, with D possibly TRBD1 on 5 matching bases. Trimming removed 0 bases from V and 1 base from J, with 17 bases in between. CDR3 length: 17 amino acids. Germline CDR1 is SGHRS and CDR2 is YFSETQ. CDR3 in DNA: TGCGCCAGCAGCTTGGAGCTCCTGACAGTTTCATCCTACGAGCAGTACTTC. Protein sequence: CASSLELLTVSSYEQYF.

The genes are TRBV5-1 and TRBJ1-1; TRBD1 matches at 9 bases. The CDR3 has 12 residues. CDR1 and CDR2 (germline): SGHRS, YFSETQ. After removal of 7 bases from V and 8 bases from J, the junction contained 6 bases not matched to a gene. This chain's CDR3 is CASEPGTGEAFF. The CDR3 region has the DNA TGCGCCAGCGAACCGGGGACAGGGGAAGCTTTCTTT.